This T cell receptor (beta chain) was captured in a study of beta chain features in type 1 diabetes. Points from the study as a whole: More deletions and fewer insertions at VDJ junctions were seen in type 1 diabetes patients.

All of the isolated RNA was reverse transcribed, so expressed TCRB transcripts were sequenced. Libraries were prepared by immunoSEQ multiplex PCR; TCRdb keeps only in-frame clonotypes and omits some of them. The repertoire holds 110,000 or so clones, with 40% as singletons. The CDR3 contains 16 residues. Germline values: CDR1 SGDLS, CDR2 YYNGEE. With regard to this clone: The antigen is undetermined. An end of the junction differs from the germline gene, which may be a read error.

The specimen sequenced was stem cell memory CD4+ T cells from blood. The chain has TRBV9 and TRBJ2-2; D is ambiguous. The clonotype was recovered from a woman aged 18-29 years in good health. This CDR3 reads CASSVGLRLNTGELFF. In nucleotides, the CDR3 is TGTGCCAGCAGTGTAGGTTTGCGTCTAAACACCGGGGAGCTGTTTTTT.